This T cell receptor (beta chain) was identified in a study of OX40 agonist ivuxolimab in advanced cancers. Background on the study: Patients were treated with intravenous ivuxolimab, dosed at 0.01 to 10 mg/kg and infused every 2 weeks. In three patients, partial responses were observed, one with hepatocellular carcinoma and two with cutaneous melanoma. Findings of the study overall: CD8+ T cells (on average) carried more expanded clones than CD4+ T cells.

Germline V lookup: CDR1 SGHDT, CDR2 YYEEEE. V was clipped by 5 bases and J by 2 bases; unmatched bases: 9. CDR3 length equals 15 residues. Assay used: immunoSEQ multiplex PCR; TCRdb lists only in-frame clones, some missing. The sample consists of approximately 41,000 clones, roughly 90% of them appearing once. For this clone: Its antigen is unknown.

Patients with autoimmune history or systemic immunosuppression were excluded. The V gene is TRBV5-6, the J gene TRBJ1-1; 7 nucleotides line up with TRBD1. The material sequenced was CD4+ or CD8+ T cells sorted from blood, taken in a trial of the OX40 agonist ivuxolimab. The sequence was collected from an adult with an advanced solid tumor such as melanoma, head and neck, liver or kidney cancer. CDR3 bases: TGTGCCAGCAGAAATTTACAGGGGTTTAACACTGAAGCTTTCTTT. This sequence encodes CASRNLQGFNTEAFF.